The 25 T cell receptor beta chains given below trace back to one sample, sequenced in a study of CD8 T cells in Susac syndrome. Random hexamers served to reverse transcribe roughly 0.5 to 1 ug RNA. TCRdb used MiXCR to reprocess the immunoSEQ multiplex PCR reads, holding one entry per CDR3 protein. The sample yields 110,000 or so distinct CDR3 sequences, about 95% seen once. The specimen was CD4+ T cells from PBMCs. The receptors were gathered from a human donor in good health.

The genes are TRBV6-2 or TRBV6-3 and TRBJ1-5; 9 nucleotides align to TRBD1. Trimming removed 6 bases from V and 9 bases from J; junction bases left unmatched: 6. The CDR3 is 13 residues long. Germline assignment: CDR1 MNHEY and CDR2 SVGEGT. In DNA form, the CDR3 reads TGTGCCAGCAGAGGACAGGGGTCCGTGCCCCAGCATTTT. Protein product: CASRGQGSVPQHF.

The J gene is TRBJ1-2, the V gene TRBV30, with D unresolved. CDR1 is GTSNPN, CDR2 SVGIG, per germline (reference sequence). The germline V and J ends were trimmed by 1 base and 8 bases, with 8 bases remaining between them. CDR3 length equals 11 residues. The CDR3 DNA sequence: TGTGCCTGGAGTGACCAGGCGGGCTACACCTTC. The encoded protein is CAWSDQAGYTF.

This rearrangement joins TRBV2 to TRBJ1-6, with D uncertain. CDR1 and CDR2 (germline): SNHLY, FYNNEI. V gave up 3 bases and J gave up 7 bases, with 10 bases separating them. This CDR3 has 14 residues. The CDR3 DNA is TGTGCCAGCAGTGATGGCAGTGAGAATTCACCCCTCCACTTT. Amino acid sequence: CASSDGSENSPLHF.

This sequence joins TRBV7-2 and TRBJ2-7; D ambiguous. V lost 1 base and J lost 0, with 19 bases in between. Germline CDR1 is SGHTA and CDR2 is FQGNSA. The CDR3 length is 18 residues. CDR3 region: CASSLGPLYYSSSYEQYF. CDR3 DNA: TGTGCCAGCAGCTTAGGACCCCTCTACTACTCGAGCTCCTACGAGCAGTACTTC.

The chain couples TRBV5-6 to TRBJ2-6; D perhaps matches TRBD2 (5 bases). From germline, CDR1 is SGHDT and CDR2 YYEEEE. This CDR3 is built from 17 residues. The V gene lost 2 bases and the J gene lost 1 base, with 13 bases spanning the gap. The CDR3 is CASSLGLITSGANVLTF. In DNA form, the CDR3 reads TGTGCCAGCAGCTTAGGACTGATAACTTCTGGGGCCAACGTCCTGACTTTC.

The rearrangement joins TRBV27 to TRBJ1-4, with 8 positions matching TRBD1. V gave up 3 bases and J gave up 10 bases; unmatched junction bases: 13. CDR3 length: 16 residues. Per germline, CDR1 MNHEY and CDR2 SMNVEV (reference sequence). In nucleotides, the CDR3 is TGTGCCAGCAGTTTCGGCAGGGGGCCGTCCGCAGGAAAACTGTTTTTT. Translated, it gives CASSFGRGPSAGKLFF.

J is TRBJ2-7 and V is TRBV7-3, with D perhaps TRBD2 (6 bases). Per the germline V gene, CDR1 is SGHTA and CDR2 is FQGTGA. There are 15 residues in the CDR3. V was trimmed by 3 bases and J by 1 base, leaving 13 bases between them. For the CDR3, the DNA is TGTGCCAGCAGCTTTGTGGGGGGAAGTTCCTACGAGCAGTACTTC. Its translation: CASSFVGGSSYEQYF.

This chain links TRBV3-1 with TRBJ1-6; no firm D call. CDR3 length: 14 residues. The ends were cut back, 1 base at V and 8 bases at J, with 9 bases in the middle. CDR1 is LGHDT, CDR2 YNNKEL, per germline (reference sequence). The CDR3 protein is CASSQGVGDSPLHF. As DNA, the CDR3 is TGTGCCAGCAGCCAAGGCGTCGGGGATTCACCCCTCCACTTT.

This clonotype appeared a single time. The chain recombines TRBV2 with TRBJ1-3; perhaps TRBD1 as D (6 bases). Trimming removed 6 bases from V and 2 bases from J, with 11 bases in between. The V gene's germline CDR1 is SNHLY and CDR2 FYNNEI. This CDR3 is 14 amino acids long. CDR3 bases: TGTGCCAGCAGGACTTGGACAGCTGGAAACACCATATATTTT. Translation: CASRTWTAGNTIYF.

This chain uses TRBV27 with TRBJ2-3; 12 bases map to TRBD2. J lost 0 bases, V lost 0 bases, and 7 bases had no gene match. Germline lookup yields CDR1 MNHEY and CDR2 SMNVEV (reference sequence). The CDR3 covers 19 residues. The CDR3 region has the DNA TGTGCCAGCAGTTTATCGCTAGCGGGGGGGCCCCCTAGCACAGATACGCAGTATTTT. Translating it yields CASSLSLAGGPPSTDTQYF.

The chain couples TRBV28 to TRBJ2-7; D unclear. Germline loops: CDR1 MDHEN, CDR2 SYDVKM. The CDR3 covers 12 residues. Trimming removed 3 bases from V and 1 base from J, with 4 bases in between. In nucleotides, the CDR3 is TGTGCCAGCAGTTTGGTGTCCTACGAGCAGTACTTC. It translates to CASSLVSYEQYF. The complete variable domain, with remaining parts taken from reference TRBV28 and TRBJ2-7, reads DVKVTQSSRYLVKRTGEKVFLECVQDMDHENMFWYRQDPGLGLRLIYFSYDVKMKEKGDIPEGYSVSREKKERFSLILESASTNQTSMYLCASSLVSYEQYFGPGTRLTVT.

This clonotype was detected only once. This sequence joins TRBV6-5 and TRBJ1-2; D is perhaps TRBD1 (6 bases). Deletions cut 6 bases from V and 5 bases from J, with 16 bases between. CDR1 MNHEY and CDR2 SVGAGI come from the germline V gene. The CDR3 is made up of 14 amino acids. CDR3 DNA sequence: TGTGCCAGCAGGTCCGGCAGGGGCCCTTATGGCTACACCTTC. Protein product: CASRSGRGPYGYTF.

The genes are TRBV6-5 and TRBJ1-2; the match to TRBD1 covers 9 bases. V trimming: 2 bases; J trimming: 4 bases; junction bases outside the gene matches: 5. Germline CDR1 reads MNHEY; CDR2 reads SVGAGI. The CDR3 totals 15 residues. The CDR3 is CASSYADRGTYGYTF. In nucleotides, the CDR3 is TGTGCCAGCAGTTACGCGGACAGGGGAACCTATGGCTACACCTTC.

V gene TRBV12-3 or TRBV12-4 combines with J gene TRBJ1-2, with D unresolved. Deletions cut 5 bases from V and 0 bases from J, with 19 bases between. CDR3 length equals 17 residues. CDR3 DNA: TGTGCCAGCAGTCCTACAGAAGCGGGGATGGCTAACTATGGCTACACCTTC. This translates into CASSPTEAGMANYGYTF.

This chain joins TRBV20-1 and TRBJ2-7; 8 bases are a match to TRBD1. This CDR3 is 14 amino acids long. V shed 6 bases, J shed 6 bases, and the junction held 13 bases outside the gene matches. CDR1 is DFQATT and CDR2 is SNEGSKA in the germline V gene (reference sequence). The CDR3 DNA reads TGCAGTGCCAATGGGGGCAGGACAGGGATCGAGCAGTACTTC. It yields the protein CSANGGRTGIEQYF.

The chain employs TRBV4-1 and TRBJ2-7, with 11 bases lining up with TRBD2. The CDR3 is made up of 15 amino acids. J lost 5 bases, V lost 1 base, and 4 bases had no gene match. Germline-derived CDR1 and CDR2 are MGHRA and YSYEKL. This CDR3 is CASSQGLAGFHEQYF. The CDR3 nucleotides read TGCGCCAGCAGCCAAGGACTAGCGGGGTTCCACGAGCAGTACTTC.

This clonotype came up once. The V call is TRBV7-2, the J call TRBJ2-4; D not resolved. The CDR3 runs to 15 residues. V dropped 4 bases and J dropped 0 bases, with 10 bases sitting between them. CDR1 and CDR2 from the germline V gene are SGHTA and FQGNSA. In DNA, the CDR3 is TGTGCCAGCAGCTCGGTTCCCAAAGCCAAAAACATTCAGTACTTC. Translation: CASSSVPKAKNIQYF. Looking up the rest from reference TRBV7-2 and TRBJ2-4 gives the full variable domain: GAGVSQSPSNKVTEKGKDVELRCDPISGHTALYWYRQSLGQGLEFLIYFQGNSAPDKSGLPSDRFSAERTGGSVSTLTIQRTQQEDSAVYLCASSSVPKAKNIQYFGAGTRLSVL.

CDR3 sequence reads: CASSWLTSGSPDTQYF. As DNA, the CDR3 is TGTGCCAGCAGTTGGTTGACTAGCGGGAGTCCAGATACGCAGTATTTT. This sequence joins TRBV2 and TRBJ2-3; 12 bases are shared with TRBD2. J gave up 4 bases and V 5 bases, and 7 bases lay outside the gene matches. The germline V gene has CDR1 SNHLY and CDR2 FYNNEI. The CDR3 consists of 16 residues.

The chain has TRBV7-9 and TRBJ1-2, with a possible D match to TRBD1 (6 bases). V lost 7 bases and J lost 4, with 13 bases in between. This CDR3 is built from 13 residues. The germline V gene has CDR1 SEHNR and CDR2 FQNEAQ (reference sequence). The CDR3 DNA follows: TGTGCCAGCACTCCGGGACAAGTCTATGGCTACACCTTC. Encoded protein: CASTPGQVYGYTF.

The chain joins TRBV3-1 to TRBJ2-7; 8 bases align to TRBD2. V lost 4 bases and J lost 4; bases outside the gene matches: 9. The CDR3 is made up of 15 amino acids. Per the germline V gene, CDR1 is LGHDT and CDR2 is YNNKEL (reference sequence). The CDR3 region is CASSRPTSGIYEQYF. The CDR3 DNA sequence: TGTGCCAGCAGCCGACCCACTAGCGGTATATACGAGCAGTACTTC.

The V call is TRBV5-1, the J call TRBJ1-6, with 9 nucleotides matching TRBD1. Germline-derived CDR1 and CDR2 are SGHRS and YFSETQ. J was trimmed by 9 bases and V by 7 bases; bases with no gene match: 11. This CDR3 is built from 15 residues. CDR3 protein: CASQSSGQGRSPLHF. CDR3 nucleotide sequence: TGCGCCAGCCAATCCTCGGGACAGGGACGTTCACCCCTCCACTTT. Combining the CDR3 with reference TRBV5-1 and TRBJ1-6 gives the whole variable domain KAGVTQTPRYLIKTRGQQVTLSCSPISGHRSVSWYQQTPGQGLQFLFEYFSETQRNKGNFPGRFSGRQFSNSRSEMNVSTLELGDSALYLCASQSSGQGRSPLHFGNGTRLTVT.

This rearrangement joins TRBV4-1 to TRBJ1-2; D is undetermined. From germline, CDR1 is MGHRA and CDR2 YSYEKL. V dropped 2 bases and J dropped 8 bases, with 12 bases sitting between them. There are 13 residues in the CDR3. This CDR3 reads CASSQLGLWGYTF. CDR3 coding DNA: TGCGCCAGCAGCCAACTAGGTCTCTGGGGCTACACCTTC.

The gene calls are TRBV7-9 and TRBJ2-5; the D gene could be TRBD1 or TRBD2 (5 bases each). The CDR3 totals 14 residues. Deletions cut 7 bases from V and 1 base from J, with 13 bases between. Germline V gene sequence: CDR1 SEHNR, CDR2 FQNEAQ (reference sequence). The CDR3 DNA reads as TGTGCCAGCACCGTCACGGGACCCCAAGAGACCCAGTACTTC. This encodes CASTVTGPQETQYF.

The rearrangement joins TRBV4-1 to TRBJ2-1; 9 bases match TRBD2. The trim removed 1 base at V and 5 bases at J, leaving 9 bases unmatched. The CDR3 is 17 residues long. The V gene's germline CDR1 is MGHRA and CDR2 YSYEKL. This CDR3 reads CASSQVEYRTSDNEQFF. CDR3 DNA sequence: TGCGCCAGCAGCCAAGTTGAATATAGGACTAGCGACAATGAGCAGTTCTTC.

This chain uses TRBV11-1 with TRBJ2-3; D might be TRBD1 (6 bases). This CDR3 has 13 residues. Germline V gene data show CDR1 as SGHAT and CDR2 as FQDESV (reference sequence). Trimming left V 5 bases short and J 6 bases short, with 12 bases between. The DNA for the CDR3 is TGTGCCAGCAGCCCAGGAAGGGGGGATACGCAGTATTTT. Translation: CASSPGRGDTQYF.